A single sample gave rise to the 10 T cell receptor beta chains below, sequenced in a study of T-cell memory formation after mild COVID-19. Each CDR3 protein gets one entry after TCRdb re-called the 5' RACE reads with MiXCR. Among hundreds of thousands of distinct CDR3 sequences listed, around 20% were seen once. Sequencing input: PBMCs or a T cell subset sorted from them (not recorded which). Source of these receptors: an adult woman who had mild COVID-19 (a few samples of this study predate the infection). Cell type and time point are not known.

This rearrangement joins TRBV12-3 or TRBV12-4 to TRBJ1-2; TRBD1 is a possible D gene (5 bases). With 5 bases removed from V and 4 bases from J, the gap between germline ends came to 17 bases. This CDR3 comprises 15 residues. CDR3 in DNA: TGTGCCAGCAGTCCATCTGACAGAACCCCCTATGGCTACACCTTC. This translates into CASSPSDRTPYGYTF.

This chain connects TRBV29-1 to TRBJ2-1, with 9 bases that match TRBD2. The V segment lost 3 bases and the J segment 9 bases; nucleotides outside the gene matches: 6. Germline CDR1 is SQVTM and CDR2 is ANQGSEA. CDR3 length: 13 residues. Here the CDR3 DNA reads TGCAGCGTTGAGGCGGGAGGGCCCTCTGAGCAGTTCTTC. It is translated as CSVEAGGPSEQFF.

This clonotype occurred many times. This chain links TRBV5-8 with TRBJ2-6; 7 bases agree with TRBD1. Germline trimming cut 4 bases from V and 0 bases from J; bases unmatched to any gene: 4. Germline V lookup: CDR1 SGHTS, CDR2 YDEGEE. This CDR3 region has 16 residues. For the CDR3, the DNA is TGTGCCAGCAGCCCCCGGACAGGCTCTGGGGCCAACGTCCTGACTTTC. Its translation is CASSPRTGSGANVLTF.

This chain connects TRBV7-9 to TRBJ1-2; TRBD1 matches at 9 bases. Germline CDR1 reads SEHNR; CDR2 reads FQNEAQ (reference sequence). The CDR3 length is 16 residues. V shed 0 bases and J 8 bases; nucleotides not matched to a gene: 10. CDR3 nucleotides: TGTGCCAGCAGCTTAGCTGGACAGGGGAAATTAGGCGGCTACACCTTC. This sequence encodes CASSLAGQGKLGGYTF.

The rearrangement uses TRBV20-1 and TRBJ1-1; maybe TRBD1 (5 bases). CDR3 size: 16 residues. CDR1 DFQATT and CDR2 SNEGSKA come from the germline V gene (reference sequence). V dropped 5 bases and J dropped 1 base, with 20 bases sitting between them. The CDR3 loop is CSAPGNSGRPNTEAFF. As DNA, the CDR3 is TGCAGTGCTCCGGGGAATTCGGGACGGCCGAACACTGAAGCTTTCTTT.

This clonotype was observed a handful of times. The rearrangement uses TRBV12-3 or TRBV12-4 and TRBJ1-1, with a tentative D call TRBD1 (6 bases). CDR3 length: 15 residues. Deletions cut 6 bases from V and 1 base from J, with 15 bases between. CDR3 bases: TGTGCCAGCAGCCCGGGGGGGGCAGCGAACACTGAAGCTTTCTTT. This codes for CASSPGGAANTEAFF.

The CDR3 sequence is CASSSTSGTSGYNEQFF. Written as DNA, the CDR3 is TGTGCCAGCAGCTCAACCTCGGGGACTAGCGGGTACAATGAGCAGTTCTTC. V usage is TRBV7-2 and J usage is TRBJ2-1, with 12 bases that match TRBD2. V lost 4 bases to trimming and J lost 4 bases; unmatched junction nucleotides: 8. CDR1 SGHTA and CDR2 FQGNSA come from the germline V gene. The CDR3 consists of 17 residues. Full variable domain (missing parts from reference TRBV7-2 and TRBJ2-1): GAGVSQSPSNKVTEKGKDVELRCDPISGHTALYWYRQSLGQGLEFLIYFQGNSAPDKSGLPSDRFSAERTGGSVSTLTIQRTQQEDSAVYLCASSSTSGTSGYNEQFFGPGTRLTVL.

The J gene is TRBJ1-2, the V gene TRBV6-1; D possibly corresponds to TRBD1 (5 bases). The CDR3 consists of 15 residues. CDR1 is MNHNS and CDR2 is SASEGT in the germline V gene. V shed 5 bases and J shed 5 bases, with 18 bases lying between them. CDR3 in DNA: TGTGCCAGCAGTACTGCCCTCGGGACGCAATATGGCTACACCTTC. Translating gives CASSTALGTQYGYTF.

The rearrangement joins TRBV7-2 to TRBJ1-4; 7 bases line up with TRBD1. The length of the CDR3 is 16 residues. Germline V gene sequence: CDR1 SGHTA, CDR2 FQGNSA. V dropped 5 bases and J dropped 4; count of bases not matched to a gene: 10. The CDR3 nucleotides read TGTGCCAGCAGCCCGGACGGACAGGCGGGTAATGAAAAACTGTTTTTT. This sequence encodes CASSPDGQAGNEKLFF.

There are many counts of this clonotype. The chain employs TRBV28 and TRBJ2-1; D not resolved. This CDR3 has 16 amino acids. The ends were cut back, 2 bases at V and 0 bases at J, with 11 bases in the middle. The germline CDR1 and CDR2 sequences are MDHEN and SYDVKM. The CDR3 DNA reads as TGTGCCAGCAGTTTAGGGCCGTTCAACTCCTACAATGAGCAGTTCTTC. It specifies CASSLGPFNSYNEQFF.